The next 32 T cell receptor beta chains were all read from a single sample in a study of T cell responses to AZD1222 COVID-19 vaccine. Libraries were prepared by immunoSEQ multiplex PCR; TCRdb keeps only in-frame clonotypes and omits some of them. The sample carries 100,000 to 120,000 clones, roughly 89% recorded once. The sequencing here drew on peripheral blood, taken 28 days after the second AZD1222 dose. These receptors came from an adult who received the AZD1222 COVID-19 vaccine.

This chain joins TRBV28 and TRBJ1-5; D uncertain. CDR1 MDHEN and CDR2 SYDVKM come from the germline V gene. V was pared by 1 base and J by 9 bases, with 7 bases between. The CDR3 sequence is 12 residues long. The CDR3 here is CASSLSVGPQHF. As DNA, the CDR3 is TGTGCCAGCAGTTTATCGGTCGGGCCCCAGCATTTT. Complete variable domain (other parts from reference TRBV28 and TRBJ1-5): DVKVTQSSRYLVKRTGEKVFLECVQDMDHENMFWYRQDPGLGLRLIYFSYDVKMKEKGDIPEGYSVSREKKERFSLILESASTNQTSMYLCASSLSVGPQHFGDGTRLSIL.

The V and J genes are TRBV6-1 and TRBJ1-1, with D possibly being TRBD1 (5 bases). The V gene lost 2 bases and the J gene lost 0 bases, with 7 bases spanning the gap. This CDR3 region has 14 residues. Germline V CDR1 and CDR2: MNHNS, SASEGT. The CDR3 region is CASSERGLNTEAFF. Written as DNA, the CDR3 is TGTGCCAGCAGTGAAAGGGGACTGAACACTGAAGCTTTCTTT.

The chain has TRBV28 and TRBJ1-5, with 9 nucleotides matching TRBD1. Germline CDR1 MDHEN, CDR2 SYDVKM. Trimming at V came to 6 bases and at J to 5 bases, leaving 5 bases not matched to a gene. The CDR3 is 14 residues long. Written as DNA, the CDR3 is TGTGCCAGCAGACTGACAGGGGGGGATCAGCCCCAGCATTTT. It codes for CASRLTGGDQPQHF. Full variable domain (remainder filled in from reference TRBV28 and TRBJ1-5): DVKVTQSSRYLVKRTGEKVFLECVQDMDHENMFWYRQDPGLGLRLIYFSYDVKMKEKGDIPEGYSVSREKKERFSLILESASTNQTSMYLCASRLTGGDQPQHFGDGTRLSIL.

The genes are TRBV7-9 and TRBJ1-4; TRBD1 aligns across 10 bases. The CDR3 consists of 13 residues. V dropped 8 bases and J dropped 8; count of bases not matched to a gene: 5. Germline CDR1 is SEHNR and CDR2 is FQNEAQ (reference sequence). Written as DNA, the CDR3 is TGTGCCAGCCTGGGACAGGGGTACGAAAAACTGTTTTTT. It translates to CASLGQGYEKLFF.

This clone was recorded only once. V is TRBV2 and J is TRBJ1-3, with D unclear. The germline gives CDR1 SNHLY, CDR2 FYNNEI. Trimming removed 2 bases from V and 1 base from J, with 9 bases in between. This CDR3 has 15 residues. The DNA for the CDR3 is TGTGCCAGCAGTGAATTTCTAGGGTCTGGAAACACCATATATTTT. Amino acid sequence: CASSEFLGSGNTIYF.

This sequence joins TRBV28 and TRBJ2-7; D possibly matches TRBD1 or TRBD2 (5 bases each). Germline assignment: CDR1 MDHEN and CDR2 SYDVKM. V was cut by 5 bases and J by 4 bases, with 15 bases left in between. CDR3 length equals 14 residues. For the CDR3, the DNA is TGTGCCAGCAGTCCAAGCAACAGGAGGTACGAGCAGTACTTC. It yields the protein CASSPSNRRYEQYF.

CDR3 loop: CATSDTGTVGSGNTIYF. Written as DNA, the CDR3 is TGTGCCACCAGTGATACCGGGACAGTGGGGTCTGGAAACACCATATATTTT. This sequence joins TRBV24-1 and TRBJ1-3; TRBD1 matches at 7 bases. J lost 1 base, V lost 3 bases, and 8 bases had no gene match. Germline CDR1 and CDR2: KGHDR and SFDVKD. CDR3 size: 17 residues.

CDR3 coding DNA: TGTGCCAGCGCACCATCGGGACTCATGACGAGCAATGAGCAGTTCTTC. Residues: CASAPSGLMTSNEQFF. The V and J genes are TRBV3-1 (or the pseudogene TRBV3-2) and TRBJ2-1; a possible D gene is TRBD2 (6 bases). Trimming took off 8 bases at V and 6 bases at J, with 23 bases between the two ends. CDR3 length: 16 residues. From germline, CDR1 is LGHDT and CDR2 YNNKEL (reference sequence).

The V and J genes are TRBV4-2 and TRBJ2-3, with 9 bases matching TRBD2. The CDR3 runs to 15 residues. Looked up from germline, CDR1 is LGHNA and CDR2 is YNFKEQ. J gave up 5 bases and V 5 bases, and 8 bases lay outside the gene matches. The CDR3 reads CASSAGGQVGDTQYF. CDR3 nucleotides: TGTGCCAGCAGCGCGGGGGGGCAAGTAGGAGATACGCAGTATTTT.

The chain has TRBV11-2 and TRBJ1-4; D is undetermined. CDR3 length: 16 amino acids. V was trimmed by 8 bases and J by 4 bases, leaving 20 bases between them. Per germline, CDR1 SGHAT and CDR2 FQNNGV. The DNA for the CDR3 is TGTGCCAGCCGGCCAACCGGCGTGAACCGTAATGAAAAACTGTTTTTT. It codes for CASRPTGVNRNEKLFF. The whole variable domain, remainder taken from reference TRBV11-2 and TRBJ1-4, is EAGVAQSPRYKIIEKRQSVAFWCNPISGHATLYWYQQILGQGPKLLIQFQNNGVVDDSQLPKDRFSAERLKGVDSTLKIQPAKLEDSAVYLCASRPTGVNRNEKLFFGSGTQLSVL.

This clone was picked up one time. The same CDR3 also results from other DNA sequences found in this sample. The chain recombines TRBV5-1 with TRBJ1-2, with no clear D. CDR1 SGHRS and CDR2 YFSETQ come from the germline V gene. This CDR3 has 12 amino acids. Between the trimmed V and J ends, which lost 0 bases and 4 bases, there was a span of 4 bases. CDR3 sequence reads: CASSLDSYGYTF. The CDR3 DNA sequence: TGCGCCAGCAGCTTGGACTCCTATGGCTACACCTTC.

The CDR3 DNA reads TGTGCCAGCAGCCGTAGCGGGGTGTCCACAGATACGCAGTATTTT. This gives the protein CASSRSGVSTDTQYF. The rearrangement uses TRBV9 and TRBJ2-3, with 8 bases matching TRBD2. The CDR3 runs 15 residues. Germline loops: CDR1 SGDLS, CDR2 YYNGEE. J was trimmed by 2 bases and V by 4 bases; bases with no gene match: 6.

The chain uses TRBV5-1 and TRBJ2-5, with D perhaps given as TRBD1 or TRBD2 (5 bases each). The CDR3 is 14 amino acids. In germline, CDR1 is SGHRS, CDR2 YFSETQ. V dropped 3 bases and J dropped 5 bases, with 14 bases sitting between them. CDR3 region: CASSWSGTVETQYF. As DNA, the CDR3 is TGCGCCAGCAGCTGGTCCGGGACGGTGGAGACCCAGTACTTC.

V usage is TRBV18 and J usage is TRBJ1-1; 8 positions agree with TRBD1. The ends lost 3 bases at V and 7 bases at J; junction bases unmatched: 4. Germline V gives CDR1 KGHSH, CDR2 LQKENI. The CDR3 consists of 13 residues. The CDR3 sequence is CASSPQGAGEAFF. CDR3 DNA: TGTGCCAGCTCACCGCAGGGGGCCGGTGAAGCTTTCTTT.

This CDR3 is CASSQAGGGGANYGYTF. DNA for the CDR3: TGTGCCAGCAGCCAAGCGGGAGGCGGGGGGGCTAACTATGGCTACACCTTC. This sequence joins TRBV4-2 and TRBJ1-2, with a weak D call TRBD1 (5 bases). The CDR3 covers 17 residues. Trimming removed 1 base from V and 0 bases from J, with 15 bases in between. From germline, CDR1 is LGHNA and CDR2 YNFKEQ.

V gene TRBV11-2 combines with J gene TRBJ1-3; D ambiguous. Trimming left V 1 base short and J 0 bases short, with 7 bases between. This CDR3 region has 15 residues. Per germline, CDR1 SGHAT and CDR2 FQNNGV. As DNA, the CDR3 is TGTGCCAGCAGCTTAGTGGGCTACTCTGGAAACACCATATATTTT. Translated, it gives CASSLVGYSGNTIYF.

This chain uses TRBV3-1 (or the pseudogene TRBV3-2) with TRBJ1-3; D unclear. With 2 bases removed from V and 4 bases from J, the gap between germline ends came to 12 bases. This CDR3 has 15 amino acids. CDR1 and CDR2 from the germline V gene are LGHDT and YNNKEL (reference sequence). CDR3 nucleotides: TGTGCCAGCAGCCAAAGCAGCTACAAAGGAAACACCATATATTTT. Its translation: CASSQSSYKGNTIYF.

DNA for the CDR3: TGTGCCAGCACCACCCTAGGGCAGAACACTGAAGCTTTCTTT. Translating it yields CASTTLGQNTEAFF. This rearrangement joins TRBV3-1 (or the pseudogene TRBV3-2) to TRBJ1-1, with D unresolved. The V and J ends lost 7 bases and 1 base respectively, with 13 bases between them. The CDR3 loop spans 14 amino acids. Germline V gives CDR1 LGHDT, CDR2 YNNKEL (reference sequence).

In DNA, the CDR3 is TGCGCCAGCAGCCCGGGGCGAGTTGGAGATACGCAGTATTTT. Amino acid sequence: CASSPGRVGDTQYF. The chain joins TRBV5-1 to TRBJ2-3, with D perhaps TRBD1 or TRBD2 (5 bases each). The CDR3 is made up of 14 amino acids. V gave up 4 bases and J gave up 5 bases, with 14 bases separating them. Germline CDR1 is SGHRS and CDR2 is YFSETQ.

This clone was observed once. This chain links TRBV6-6 with TRBJ1-2, with no clear D. The CDR3 has 15 residues. V lost 0 bases, J lost 5 bases, and 13 bases lay in between. The germline gives CDR1 MNHNY, CDR2 SVGAGI (reference sequence). The CDR3 is CASSYSINRAYGYTF. For the CDR3, the DNA is TGTGCCAGCAGTTACTCGATTAATAGGGCATATGGCTACACCTTC.

This sequence joins TRBV7-2 and TRBJ1-3; the match to TRBD1 covers 8 bases. CDR1 SGHTA and CDR2 FQGNSA come from the germline V gene. V was pared by 3 bases and J by 4 bases, with 8 bases of the junction left unmatched. The CDR3 is made up of 16 amino acids. CDR3 loop: CASSLGQAQSGNTIYF. CDR3 in DNA: TGTGCCAGCAGCTTGGGACAGGCTCAGTCCGGAAACACCATATATTTT.

V gene TRBV5-1 combines with J gene TRBJ1-4; D is possibly TRBD1 (5 bases). Germline V gives CDR1 SGHRS, CDR2 YFSETQ. The CDR3 runs 14 residues. V was clipped by 4 bases and J by 8 bases, with 15 bases between them. CDR3 sequence: CASSRGLGSEKLFF. CDR3 DNA sequence: TGCGCCAGCAGCAGGGGCCTTGGAAGCGAAAAACTGTTTTTT.

J is TRBJ2-1 and V is TRBV10-2; TRBD1 might be the D (6 bases). V shed 0 bases and J shed 6 bases, with 15 bases lying between them. This CDR3 is built from 16 residues. Germline lookup yields CDR1 WSHSY and CDR2 SAAADI. CDR3 coding DNA: TGCGCCAGCAGTGAGTCGGTAAGGGGGAGACTCAATGAGCAGTTCTTC. Its translation: CASSESVRGRLNEQFF.

This clone has a single count. This chain links TRBV27 with TRBJ2-5, with TRBD2 as a possible D gene (6 bases). V gave up 4 bases and J gave up 4 bases, with 22 bases separating them. This CDR3 contains 17 residues. In germline, CDR1 is MNHEY, CDR2 SMNVEV (reference sequence). The CDR3 DNA follows: TGTGCCAGCAGTTCGTATCCCCTCACGGGAGCAGCAGAGACCCAGTACTTC. Translation gives CASSSYPLTGAAETQYF.

The rearrangement uses TRBV6-6 and TRBJ1-1; the D is unclear. The CDR3 extends over 13 amino acids. Germline V CDR1 and CDR2: MNHNY, SVGAGI (reference sequence). V was clipped by 0 bases and J by 2 bases, with 4 bases between them. CDR3 amino acids: CASSYSSNTEAFF. The CDR3 bases are TGTGCCAGCAGTTACTCGTCTAACACTGAAGCTTTCTTT.

The CDR3 bases are TGCGCCAGCAGCCGGACTAGCGGGACTAGCTCCTACGAGCAGTACTTC. Translating it yields CASSRTSGTSSYEQYF. The chain has TRBV5-1 and TRBJ2-7; 12 bases align to TRBD2. After removal of 4 bases from V and 0 bases from J, the junction contained 5 bases not matched to a gene. From germline, CDR1 is SGHRS and CDR2 YFSETQ. The CDR3 contains 16 residues.

V is TRBV5-1 and J is TRBJ1-3, with D uncertain. The CDR3 has 16 residues. CDR1 is SGHRS, CDR2 YFSETQ, per germline. With 0 bases removed from V and 2 bases from J, the gap between germline ends came to 12 bases. CDR3 nucleotides: TGCGCCAGCAGCTTGGACCGCCAAGTCACTGGAAACACCATATATTTT. Translating it yields CASSLDRQVTGNTIYF. Full variable domain (missing parts from reference TRBV5-1 and TRBJ1-3): KAGVTQTPRYLIKTRGQQVTLSCSPISGHRSVSWYQQTPGQGLQFLFEYFSETQRNKGNFPGRFSGRQFSNSRSEMNVSTLELGDSALYLCASSLDRQVTGNTIYFGEGSWLTVV.

The chain employs TRBV6-5 and TRBJ1-1, with 8 bases matching TRBD1. Germline V gene lookup returns CDR1 MNHEY and CDR2 SVGAGI. CDR3 length: 14 residues. The junction had 3 bases not matched to a gene; V was cut back by 6 bases and J by 0 bases. DNA for the CDR3: TGTGCCAGCAGGGACAGGGTCGTGAACACTGAAGCTTTCTTT. Translated, it gives CASRDRVVNTEAFF.

The chain has TRBV28 and TRBJ2-5; the D gene is possibly TRBD2 (6 bases). Germline CDR1 and CDR2: MDHEN and SYDVKM. Trimming cost V 1 base and J 5 bases, with 8 bases left between them. The CDR3 runs 13 residues. The CDR3 loop reads CASSLFTSETQYF. CDR3 DNA: TGTGCCAGCAGTTTATTTACTAGCGAGACCCAGTACTTC.

V and J are TRBV19 and TRBJ2-1, with D uncertain. The germline gives CDR1 LNHDA, CDR2 SQIVND (reference sequence). The V gene lost 2 bases and the J gene lost 4 bases, with 9 bases spanning the gap. This CDR3 has 14 amino acids. CDR3 DNA sequence: TGTGCCAGTAGTATAATGGGCGATTACAATGAGCAGTTCTTC. Amino acid sequence: CASSIMGDYNEQFF.

Only one count was recorded for this clone. CDR3 coding DNA: TGTGCCAGCAGCCAGGGACTAGCGGGGGGGGAAGATACGCAGTATTTT. Protein product: CASSQGLAGGEDTQYF. The chain employs TRBV7-9 and TRBJ2-3, with 16 nucleotides matching TRBD2. V shed 5 bases and J 5 bases; nucleotides not matched to a gene: 4. Germline V lookup: CDR1 SEHNR, CDR2 FQNEAQ (reference sequence). This CDR3 is built from 16 residues.

The chain carries TRBV28 and TRBJ1-2, with 7 bases that match TRBD1. Trimming at V came to 6 bases and at J to 4 bases, leaving 8 bases not matched to a gene. This CDR3 region has 14 residues. Looked up from germline, CDR1 is MDHEN and CDR2 is SYDVKM. In nucleotides, the CDR3 is TGTGCCAGCAGCAACAGGGGCTACCTCTATGGCTACACCTTC. Residues: CASSNRGYLYGYTF.